This T cell receptor (beta chain) originates from a study of T cell changes during pregnancy in multiple sclerosis. Profiling relied on immunoSEQ multiplex PCR, and the TCRdb table lists in-frame clones only, not all of them. The repertoire consists of 75,000 to 95,000 clones, with 80% to 95% occurring once and the leading ten covering approximately 2.2%. Sequencing was performed on peripheral blood, taken after pregnancy. This receptor was identified in a female donor with multiple sclerosis, enrolled in a pregnancy study.

CDR3 amino acids: CASSPGTGWYEQYF. The CDR3 DNA reads as TGTGCCAGCAGTCCCGGGACAGGGTGGTACGAGCAGTACTTC. The chain joins TRBV27 to TRBJ2-7, with 9 bases lining up with TRBD1. The V and J ends lost 5 bases and 4 bases, in that order; junction bases with no gene match: 6. This CDR3 is built from 14 residues. Germline assignment: CDR1 MNHEY and CDR2 SMNVEV (reference sequence).